The entry that follows covers one T cell receptor beta chain sequence. The antigen remains unidentified. This entry comes from a study of response to subunit inactivated influenza vaccine. Study observations and caveats: The authors put forward the suggestion that each seasonal influenza vaccination may bring in only a limited number of new T cells.

TCRdb reanalysed the RT-PCR reads using MiXCR and keeps one entry per CDR3 protein. The table includes roughly 780,000 distinct CDR3 sequences, around 20% detected once. The sample consisted of PBMCs from blood, taken 4 to 6 days after vaccination. The origin of this receptor is a man aged 45-60 years who received an inactivated influenza vaccine.

CDR3 DNA sequence: TGTGCCAGCAGCCAACACCGGGGTAGCGATGAGCAGTTCTTC. Its protein product is CASSQHRGSDEQFF. The chain joins TRBV3-1 to TRBJ2-1; a possible D gene is TRBD2 (5 bases). Trimming cost V 2 bases and J 8 bases, with 13 bases left between them. From germline, CDR1 is LGHDT and CDR2 YNNKEL (reference sequence). This CDR3 comprises 14 residues.